The rows below give T cell receptor beta chains drawn from one sample of a study of blood T cells in healthy people across ages. A single record per CDR3 protein comes from TCRdb applying MiXCR to the 5' RACE reads. The sample contains some 700,000 distinct CDR3 sequences, roughly 44% of which appear only once. Sequenced sample: blood. These receptors were taken from a woman aged 60 to 75 in good health. Both conserved end residues are part of each CDR3. The D gene is left open where the match is weak.

CDR3aa | d_gene | j_gene | v_gene
CSARDLTRHEGQFF | - | TRBJ2-1 | TRBV20-1
CASSLPSGGGISYEQYF | TRBD2 | TRBJ2-7 | TRBV7-9
CASSLGGRGHNEKLFF | TRBD1 | TRBJ1-4 | TRBV5-5
CASSYGGGRYGYTF | - | TRBJ1-2 | TRBV6-5
CASSVSNSPLHF | - | TRBJ1-6 | TRBV9
CASSPPGVASSYNEQFF | - | TRBJ2-1 | TRBV18
CASSDSDRGGEGNEQFF | TRBD1 | TRBJ2-1 | TRBV11-2
CSARVRGQGLAKNIQYF | TRBD1 | TRBJ2-4 | TRBV20-1
CASSLLGSGSYNEQYF | - | - | TRBV7-2
CSGNAAGTSYEQYF | TRBD2 | TRBJ2-7 | TRBV20-1
CASSPLAGDTQYF | - | TRBJ2-3 | TRBV12-3/TRBV12-4
CSVTPSGVQETQFF | - | - | TRBV29-1
CASSSLADLTDTQYF | TRBD2 | TRBJ2-3 | TRBV7-9
CASRPDRGPLIEETQYF | TRBD1 | TRBJ2-5 | TRBV5-1
CSASQAGGSENIQYF | TRBD2 | - | TRBV20-1
CASTGLAGGSYNEQFF | TRBD2 | TRBJ2-1 | TRBV5-6
CSARDGHRTGLGYTF | - | TRBJ1-2 | TRBV20-1
CASSYRGLIDTQYF | - | TRBJ2-3 | TRBV6-5
CASSQAGGLSSYEQYF | - | TRBJ2-7 | TRBV4-2
CASSLARLAGGPSSNEQFF | TRBD2 | TRBJ2-1 | TRBV7-6
CSARAQETQYF | - | TRBJ2-5 | TRBV20-1
CASSLSVSLNTEAFF | - | TRBJ1-1 | TRBV27
CASSLAQLATSTDTQYF | TRBD2 | TRBJ2-3 | TRBV5-1